The rows below give T cell receptor beta chains drawn from one sample of a study of blood T cell repertoires in COVID-19. Clones were read by immunoSEQ multiplex PCR, and TCRdb kept only the in-frame ones, dropping some. The sample includes around 150,000 clones, about 80% of them seen just once. The specimen sequenced was peripheral blood. The receptors shown here come from a woman in her thirties or forties with COVID-19, enrolled during active disease. The CDR3 runs from the conserved cysteine through the conserved F or W. D genes are given only for firm matches. Only some rows state a clone size, as once, few, many or a class for expanded clones.

d_call j_call clone_size v_call cdr3_aa cdr3_nt
NA TRBJ2-1 NA TRBV25-1 CASRDLGFNEQFF TGTGCCAGCAGGGACTTGGGGTTCAATGAGCAGTTCTTC
TRBD1 TRBJ2-4 NA TRBV7-8 CASSRTGGANIQYF TGTGCCAGCAGCCGGACAGGGGGCGCAAACATTCAGTACTTC
NA TRBJ1-1 NA TRBV9 CASSGSPDIQAEAFF TGTGCCAGCAGCGGATCCCCCGACATTCAGGCTGAAGCTTTCTTT
NA TRBJ2-7 NA TRBV11-2 CASSLNTNYEQYF TGTGCCAGCAGCTTAAACACTAATTACGAGCAGTACTTC
NA TRBJ1-2 NA TRBV3-1/TRBV3-2 CASSQGLPLNYGYTF TGTGCCAGCAGCCAAGGGCTTCCTCTTAACTATGGCTACACCTTC
NA TRBJ1-4 NA TRBV2 CASTSGGKWKLFF TGTGCCAGCACTTCCGGGGGAAAGTGGAAACTGTTTTTT
NA TRBJ2-3 NA TRBV5-1 CASSLGLSDTQYF TGCGCCAGCAGCTTGGGACTCTCAGATACGCAGTATTTT
TRBD2 TRBJ2-2 many TRBV19 CASRAGVLTGELFF TGTGCCAGTCGGGCGGGAGTATTAACCGGGGAGCTGTTTTTT
TRBD2 TRBJ2-7 NA TRBV28 CASSFIGRAYEQYF TGTGCCAGCAGTTTCATAGGGAGGGCCTACGAGCAGTACTTC
TRBD2 TRBJ2-1 few TRBV2 CASSASGPSNEQFF TGTGCCAGCAGCGCTAGCGGGCCTAGCAATGAGCAGTTCTTC
TRBD1 TRBJ2-2 NA TRBV12-5 CASGFQGANTGELFF TGTGCTAGTGGTTTTCAGGGGGCAAACACCGGGGAGCTGTTTTTT
NA TRBJ1-1 NA TRBV6-6 CASSPVVRDTEAFF TGTGCCAGCAGCCCCGTGGTGAGGGACACTGAAGCTTTCTTT
NA TRBJ1-1 NA TRBV18 CASSPDRLKNTEAFF TGTGCCAGCTCACCAGACAGGCTCAAAAACACTGAAGCTTTCTTT
TRBD2 TRBJ2-5 NA TRBV11-2 CASSWGLAGDQETQYF TGTGCCAGCAGCTGGGGGCTAGCGGGGGACCAAGAGACCCAGTACTTC
NA TRBJ2-7 NA TRBV7-8 CASSLWQSFSYEQYF TGTGCCAGCAGCTTATGGCAGTCTTTCTCCTACGAGCAGTACTTC
NA TRBJ1-6 NA TRBV7-8 CASSLQGNYNSPLHF TGTGCCAGCAGCTTACAGGGCAACTATAATTCACCCCTCCACTTT
NA TRBJ2-5 NA TRBV5-6 CASSLREGETQYF TGTGCCAGCAGCTTACGTGAGGGAGAGACCCAGTACTTC
NA TRBJ1-1 NA TRBV2 CASSELRGTEAFF TGTGCCAGCAGTGAACTTCGGGGAACTGAAGCTTTCTTT
NA TRBJ2-2 NA TRBV5-5 CASSLARVPGELFF TGTGCCAGCAGCTTGGCGCGGGTCCCCGGGGAGCTGTTTTTT
TRBD1 TRBJ1-2 NA TRBV27 CATQDRGGYGYTF TGTGCCACCCAGGACAGGGGAGGGTATGGCTACACCTTC
NA TRBJ2-5 NA TRBV19 CASSIGGLETQYF TGTGCCAGTAGTATTGGGGGCCTAGAGACCCAGTACTTC
NA TRBJ2-3 NA TRBV5-1 CASRSLADNTDTQYF TGCGCCAGCAGATCCCTAGCAGATAACACAGATACGCAGTATTTT